This entry features one TCR beta chain sequence. This clone was counted a few times. This receptor's antigen is unknown. No quality values exist for individual bases; no much larger clone is one base distant. CDR1 MDHEN and CDR2 SYDVKM are derived from the germline V gene. The CDR3 numbers 14 residues from cysteine through phenylalanine. Only CDR3 DNA remains: 42 bases, in frame from the first base. V loses 2 bases, J loses 7 bases, and the germline ends lie 14 bases apart. This entry belongs to a study of OX40 agonist ivuxolimab in advanced cancers. About the full investigation: Ivuxolimab was an agonistic, fully human IgG2 monoclonal antibody directed against OX40 (CD134), a costimulatory receptor. Intravenous ivuxolimab was administered to patients every 2 weeks at six dose levels: 0.01, 0.1, 0.3, 1.5, 3 and 10 mg/kg. Of the approximately 50 patients in dose escalation, about 20 had hepatocellular carcinoma, around 15 had melanoma, 9 had renal cell carcinoma and 9 had head and neck cancer. In the dose-escalation cohort, 70% to 85% of patients were male, and the mean age was around 60 years, with a range of about 20 to 90. Patients were allowed to have had prior anti-PD-1, anti-PD-L1 or anti-CTLA-4 therapy, and 40% of the dose-escalation patients had been treated with checkpoint inhibitors. Partial responses were achieved by three dose-escalation patients, of whom one had hepatocellular carcinoma and two had cutaneous melanoma. The point of sequencing TCRbeta in the periphery was to test whether ivuxolimab changed TCR sequence diversity and drove clonal T-cell expansion. The paper describes the monotherapy dose-escalation part (N of about 54 patients) of the phase I trial of ivuxolimab.

Patients with a history of autoimmune disease or receiving systemic immunosuppression were excluded from the trial. Peripheral blood for TCR sequencing was drawn from every dose cohort at baseline, at cycle 4 day 1 and at cycle 7 day 1. The samples were taken from a phase I, first-in-human, multicenter, open-label dose-escalation trial of ivuxolimab. Adults with locally advanced or metastatic melanoma, renal cell carcinoma, hepatocellular carcinoma or head and neck squamous cell carcinoma were enrolled in the trial. Before TCR sequencing, CD4+ T cells and CD8+ T cells were sorted from peripheral blood as separate populations. Points the paper makes about the study in general: At doses of 0.1 to 3.0 mg/kg, clonal expansion of both CD4+ and CD8+ blood T cells was observed from baseline to week 6. In the 0.1-3.0 mg/kg groups, partial responders were among the patients with the lowest normalized peripheral clonal expansion, particularly in CD8+ T cells. The antigen specificity of the peripheral T cells that underwent clonal expansion was not determined. On average, CD8+ T cells showed more expanded clones than CD4+ T cells after ivuxolimab. Low levels of normalized T-cell clonal expansion were also seen in some nonresponding patients.

Genomic DNA was isolated from the sorted cells so that the TCRbeta CDR3 region could be sequenced. The immunoSEQ Assay was used to sequence the TCRbeta CDR3 regions. What TCRdb holds here is the immuneACCESS table cut down to in-frame rearrangements. Part of the clones is not present; checked against another copy, under half of the missing clones reflect an unresolved V gene, and the others are unexplained. The sample includes 72,000 or so clones, with just over 85% observed a single time. The ten largest account for roughly 0.9% of the sample. The source was CD4+ or CD8+ T cells sorted from blood, collected in a trial of the OX40 agonist ivuxolimab. This clonotype was sampled from an adult with an advanced solid tumor such as melanoma, head and neck, liver or kidney cancer. The chain is made from TRBV28 and TRBJ1-2; a confident D gene designation cannot be given. In nucleotides, the sequence is TGTGCCAGCAGTTTACGGGGTTCACTGGCTGGCTACACCTTC. It translates to CASSLRGSLAGYTF.